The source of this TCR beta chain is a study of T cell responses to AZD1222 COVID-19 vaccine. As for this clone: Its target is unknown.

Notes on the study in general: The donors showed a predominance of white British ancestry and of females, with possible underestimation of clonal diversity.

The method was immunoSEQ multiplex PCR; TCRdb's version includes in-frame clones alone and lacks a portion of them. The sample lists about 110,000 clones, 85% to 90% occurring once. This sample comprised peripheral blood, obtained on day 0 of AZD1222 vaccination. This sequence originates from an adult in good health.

The chain's CDR3 is CASSLVGQGNSPLHF. For the CDR3, the DNA is TGTGCCAGCAGTTTAGTTGGTCAGGGTAATTCACCCCTCCACTTT. V usage is TRBV28 and J usage is TRBJ1-6; D may be TRBD1 (5 bases). Looked up from germline, CDR1 is MDHEN and CDR2 is SYDVKM. The V gene lost 2 bases and the J gene lost 6 bases, with 11 bases spanning the gap. The CDR3 spans 15 residues.